This T cell receptor beta chain was found in a study of cytomegalovirus exposure and HLA in healthy donors listed by TCRdb under 2017. Background on the whole study: A later analysis indicated that the 95 to 150 validation repertoires were generated on the platform also employed for the approximately 700 repertoires of the first cohort. The study aimed to test whether cataloging public T cell receptors could reveal signatures of past pathogen exposure. Along with the roughly 670-subject first cohort, a separate validation cohort of 120 different subjects was used. To predict cytomegalovirus infection status, the study combined high-throughput TCR immunosequencing, statistical association of individual TCRs with disease status, and machine learning.

Worth noting for this clone: Its recognized antigen is unknown. Per-base qualities were not stored, and no clone one base away is much larger.

The library was produced with the immunoSEQ multiplex PCR assay. On the study's bioinformatics: A statistical classification framework was developed to diagnose cytomegalovirus status using the catalog of TCR beta chain sequences. TCRdb holds this immuneACCESS table with in-frame rearrangements only. Some clones are missing; in checked studies, unresolved V genes explain under half, and the rest has no known cause. V and J calls and clone size are given by that table; D and trimming were obtained from the DNA. This sample is represented by 110,000 or so clones; roughly 88% of them were singletons. The biggest ten clones account for roughly 5.3% of the sample. The donors belonged to the validation cohort of under 150 subjects, which was separate from the approximately 610-subject first cohort. What the study reported, not specific to this receptor: Three of the identified cytomegalovirus-associated TCR beta chains were confirmed in vitro to be specific for cytomegalovirus antigens. A later analysis found that TCRs clustered in the first cohort also tended to co-occur in the 120 validation repertoires, with approximately 95% of cluster scores above 0. A total of roughly 160 TCR beta chains were listed by the study as associated with cytomegalovirus. The authors suggested that the approach could potentially be extended to other disease states and immunological phenotypes. While some public TCRs were present in many individuals, most TCR sequences turned up only very rarely across donors. The classifier was reported to diagnose cytomegalovirus status with high specificity and sensitivity in both the original and validation cohorts. A later analysis had no HLA typing for the validation cohort, so co-occurrence there was scored across all 130 or so repertoires.

The source of this sequence is a man in his late teens or twenties in good health and CMV-seronegative. Sequencing was carried out using PBMCs.

The CDR3 protein: CASSPQVLGNTIYF. The DNA is TGTGCCAGCTCACCGCAGGTTTTGGGAAACACCATATATTTT. The V and J segments used are TRBV18 and TRBJ1-3, with no confidently assigned D gene. The CDR3 sequence holds 14 residues, the cysteine and phenylalanine included. Only the CDR3 region is kept as DNA, spanning 42 bases read in frame from base 1. The CDR1 and CDR2 encoded by the germline V gene are KGHSH and LQKENI. V gives up 3 bases and J gives up 4 bases, and the segment between their germline ends measures 10 bases.